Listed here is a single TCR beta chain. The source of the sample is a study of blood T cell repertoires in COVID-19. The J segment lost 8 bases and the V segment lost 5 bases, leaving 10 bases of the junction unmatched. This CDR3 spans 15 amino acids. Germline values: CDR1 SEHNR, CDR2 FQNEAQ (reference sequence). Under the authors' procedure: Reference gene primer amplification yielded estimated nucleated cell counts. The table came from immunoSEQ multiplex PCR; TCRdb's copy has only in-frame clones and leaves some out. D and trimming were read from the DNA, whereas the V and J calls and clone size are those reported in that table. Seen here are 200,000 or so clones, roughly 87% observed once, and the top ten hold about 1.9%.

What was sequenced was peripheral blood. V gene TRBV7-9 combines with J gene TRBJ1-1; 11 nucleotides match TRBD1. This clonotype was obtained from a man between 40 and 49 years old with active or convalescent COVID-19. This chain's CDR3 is CASSDRTGGTKEAFF. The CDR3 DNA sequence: TGTGCCAGCAGCGATCGGACAGGGGGCACTAAAGAAGCTTTCTTT.